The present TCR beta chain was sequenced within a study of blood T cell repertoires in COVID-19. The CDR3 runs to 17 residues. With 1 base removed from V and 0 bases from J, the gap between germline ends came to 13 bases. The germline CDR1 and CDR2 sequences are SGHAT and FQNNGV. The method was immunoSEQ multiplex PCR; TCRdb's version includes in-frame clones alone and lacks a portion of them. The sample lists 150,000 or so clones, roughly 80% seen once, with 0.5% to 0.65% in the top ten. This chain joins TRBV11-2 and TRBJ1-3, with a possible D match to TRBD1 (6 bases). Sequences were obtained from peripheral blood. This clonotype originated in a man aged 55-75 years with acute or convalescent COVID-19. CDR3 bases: TGTGCCAGCAGCTTAGTGGCAGGGGCTCTCTCTGGAAACACCATATATTTT. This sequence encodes CASSLVAGALSGNTIYF.